In its sample, the clone carrying this T cell receptor beta chain was seen many times. Its antigen is still unknown. TCRdb re-called the reads with MiXCR, one entry per CDR3 protein. In the table there are about 900,000 distinct CDR3 sequences, approximately 32% of which are singletons. This CDR3 has 14 residues. V gave up 3 bases and J gave up 10 bases, with 15 bases separating them. The germline gives CDR1 MNHEY, CDR2 SMNVEV (reference sequence). This sample was taken from a study of T cell repertoires in cytomegalovirus infection. About the study: Well-studied HLA-B-restricted epitopes and recently identified HLA-C-restricted epitopes of CMV were both used in the study. Public TCR beta signatures provided an indication of both CMV infection and a matching HLA type. Overall study findings and caveats: The ex vivo response was dominated by HLA-C-restricted CMV-specific TCR beta clonotypes.

The sequence was obtained from a human donor in good health (CMV status not recorded). Some clones in this sample may be carry-over from other donors' samples. Sample: cultured CD8+ T cells from PBMCs, taken from culture after CMV antigen stimulation. The chain recombines TRBV27 with TRBJ1-4; D is ambiguous. The CDR3 DNA follows: TGTGCCAGCAGTTTCGACCCCTACGATGGAAAACTGTTTTTT. Translating gives CASSFDPYDGKLFF.